The TCR beta chain described here comes from a study of read filtering for tumor transcriptome and immune sequencing (dated by TCRdb to the early 2020s). A note on the overall study: Of the patients in the cohort, some 18 were male and over twelve were female, and their mean age was 65.9 years, with a range of roughly 45 to 90. Under revised international staging, about 8 patients fell into R-ISS I, some 15 into R-ISS II and 6 or 7 into R-ISS III. After DNase treatment, whole-transcriptome libraries were prepared using the TruSeq RNA Access Library Prep Kit. Per sample, about 4.05 to 11 million TCR-region mapped reads were obtained with IR-seq, compared with only 85 to 1273 with RNA-seq. Using the same bone marrow samples, the study ran both targeted immune repertoire sequencing and bulk whole-transcriptome sequencing and then compared the TCR repertoires from each method. One of the main goals was to work out a read-filtering strategy for immune repertoire data, in particular whether clonotypes backed by only a single read should be removed.

This clonotype was picked up a small number of times. It lacks a known antigen. Per-nucleotide qualities are absent, and no much larger clonotype sits a single base away. V has 4 bases trimmed and J has 7 bases trimmed; junction bases matching no gene number 7. The CDR3 numbers 16 residues from cysteine through phenylalanine. This entry keeps only the CDR3 DNA: 48 bases, framed from base 1. CDR1 and CDR2 (SEHNR, FQNEAQ) derive from the germline V gene (reference sequence). Every patient had bone marrow sampled at the time of active disease. Ficoll-Hypaque density gradient centrifugation was used to isolate bone marrow mononuclear cells. CD138-negative cells were obtained by negative selection after labeling with CD138 magnetic microbeads on a MACS separator, removing myeloma plasma cells. Flow cytometry with CD138 antibodies on an Attune NxT was used to check how pure the isolated cells were. Total RNA was extracted with TRIzol reagent and quantified with a NanoDrop spectrophotometer. For each patient, paired RNA-seq and IR-seq were run on the CD138-negative bone marrow sample from that patient.

The research as a whole found: Compared with RNA-seq, IR-seq captured clonotypes at much higher depth and more reliably, and a smaller IR-seq throughput was enough to identify most shared clonotypes. Rather than purified T cells, the sorted CD138-negative fraction was a mixed bone marrow immune population. In IR-seq, around 85% of clonotypes but 3% to 4% of total reads were represented by single-read clonotypes, whereas in RNA-seq, about 76% of clonotypes and around 47% of reads were represented by single-read clonotypes. The correlation between IR-seq and RNA-seq shared clonotype proportions rose when single-read clonotypes were removed.

TCR libraries were built from approximately 400 ng RNA with the Immunoverse kit, using molecular barcoded adaptors covering alpha/delta and beta/gamma chains. TCR library preparation used the same RNA that was used for transcriptome sequencing. An Illumina HiSeq 4000 with 2 x 150 cycles was used to sequence the TCR libraries. Concerning the study's data processing: Using MiXCR, which included quality filtering and error correction, TCR reads were aligned to human V, D, J and C references and then assembled into CDR3 clonotypes. The tcR package in R was used to analyze clonotype counts and gene usage diversity. Raw mapping reads were checked after the RNA-seq reads had been mapped by STAR aligner version 2.5.3a onto the human GRCh37 genome. IR-seq fastq files were randomly downsampled with Seqtk 1.3 to test the effect of sequencing depth on detected clonotypes. The public reads were quality trimmed at Q25 with fastp and then assembled into clones with MiXCR by TCRdb, keeping productive beta chains. Identical CDR3 protein sequences are pooled into one entry, listed with their most common genes and DNA. TCRdb's processing, not the study's, gives the V and J calls here. The sample records 100,000 to 150,000 distinct CDR3 sequences, 10% to 15% of which are singletons. The top ten clonotypes cover about 11% of the sample.

This chain joins TRBV7-9 to TRBJ2-1; 13 central bases correspond to TRBD2. This receptor was obtained from a donor over 35 with multiple myeloma. The sample comprised a population of CD138-negative cells sorted from bone marrow. The cell subset or site label of this sample denotes: bone marrow mononuclear cells depleted of CD138+ plasma/myeloma cells by negative magnetic selection. The base sequence is TGTGCCAGCAGCTACAGGACTAGCGGGAGCTTTAATGAGCAGTTCTTC. It specifies CASSYRTSGSFNEQFF.